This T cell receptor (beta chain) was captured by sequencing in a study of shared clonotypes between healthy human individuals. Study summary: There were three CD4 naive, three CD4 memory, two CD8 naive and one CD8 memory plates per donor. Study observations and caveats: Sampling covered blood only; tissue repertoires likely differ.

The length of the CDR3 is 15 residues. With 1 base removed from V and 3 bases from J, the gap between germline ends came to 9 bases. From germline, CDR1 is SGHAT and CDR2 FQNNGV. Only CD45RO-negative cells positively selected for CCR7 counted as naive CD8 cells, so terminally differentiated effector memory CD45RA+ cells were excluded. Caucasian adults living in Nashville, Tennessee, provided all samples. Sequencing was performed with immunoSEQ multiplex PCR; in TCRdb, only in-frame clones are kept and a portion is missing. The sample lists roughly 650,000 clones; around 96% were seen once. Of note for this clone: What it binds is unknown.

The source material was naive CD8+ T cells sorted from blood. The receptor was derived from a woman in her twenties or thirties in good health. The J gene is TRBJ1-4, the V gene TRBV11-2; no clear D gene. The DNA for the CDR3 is TGTGCCAGCAGCTTAGGCGTTAGTTCTAATGAAAAACTGTTTTTT. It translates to CASSLGVSSNEKLFF.